The rows below give T cell receptor beta chains drawn from one sample of a study of CD8 T cells in Susac syndrome. From the immunoSEQ multiplex PCR reads, TCRdb called clonotypes with MiXCR, one entry per CDR3 protein. This sample has around 170,000 distinct CDR3 sequences, with 95% to 97% found just once. Sequenced sample: CD4+ T cells from PBMCs. Source of these receptors: a human donor with Susac syndrome. Each CDR3 is given with its conserved first and last residue. The order of the fields is V gene, J gene, D gene, CDR3 protein, CDR3 DNA. The D gene is left open where the match is weak.

V: TRBV7-2
J: TRBJ1-2
D: .
CDR3: CASSLMARTGSAQFYGYTF
DNA: TGTGCCAGCAGCTTAATGGCCCGAACAGGATCCGCTCAATTCTATGGCTACACCTTC

V: TRBV7-3
J: TRBJ2-5
D: .
CDR3: CASSLNQRETQYF
DNA: TGTGCCAGCAGCTTAAATCAGCGAGAGACCCAGTACTTC

V: TRBV12-3/TRBV12-4
J: TRBJ2-5
D: .
CDR3: CASSLAAGQPRETQYF
DNA: TGTGCCAGCAGTTTAGCGGCAGGACAGCCTCGAGAGACCCAGTACTTC

V: TRBV20-1
J: TRBJ2-5
D: TRBD2
CDR3: CSARDPLAGGPSSQETQYF
DNA: TGCAGTGCTAGAGATCCTTTAGCGGGAGGGCCGTCCTCCCAAGAGACCCAGTACTTC

V: TRBV30
J: TRBJ2-1
D: .
CDR3: CAWSVGLALSHNEQFF
DNA: TGTGCCTGGAGTGTGGGTCTAGCACTCTCCCACAATGAGCAGTTCTTC

V: TRBV20-1
J: TRBJ2-7
D: TRBD2
CDR3: CSARGSSGSNEQYF
DNA: TGCAGTGCTAGAGGGAGTAGCGGGAGTAACGAGCAGTACTTC

V: TRBV7-9
J: TRBJ2-3
D: .
CDR3: CASSMDPTDTQYF
DNA: TGTGCCAGCAGCATGGACCCCACAGATACGCAGTATTTT

V: TRBV6-1
J: TRBJ2-4
D: TRBD2
CDR3: CASSQTSGSLAKNIQYF
DNA: TGTGCCAGCAGTCAAACTAGCGGGAGCCTAGCCAAAAACATTCAGTACTTC

V: TRBV7-2
J: TRBJ1-3
D: .
CDR3: CASSAHPGLGYTIYF
DNA: TGTGCCAGCAGCGCACACCCGGGGTTGGGGTACACCATATATTTT

V: TRBV29-1
J: TRBJ1-1
D: .
CDR3: CSVEPMGTVAEAFF
DNA: TGCAGCGTTGAACCCATGGGAACGGTCGCTGAAGCTTTCTTT

V: TRBV20-1
J: TRBJ1-1
D: .
CDR3: CSARAGNTEAFF
DNA: TGCAGTGCTAGAGCGGGGAACACTGAAGCTTTCTTT

V: TRBV30
J: TRBJ2-5
D: TRBD2
CDR3: CASREGSFETQYF
DNA: TGTGCCTCCCGGGAGGGAAGTTTCGAGACCCAGTACTTC

V: TRBV16
J: TRBJ1-2
D: .
CDR3: CASSQLLRFNYGYTF
DNA: TGTGCCAGCAGCCAATTGCTCAGATTTAACTATGGCTACACCTTC

V: TRBV9
J: TRBJ1-2
D: .
CDR3: CASSVAGAGYGYTF
DNA: TGTGCCAGCAGCGTAGCAGGGGCGGGGTATGGCTACACCTTC

V: TRBV7-2
J: TRBJ2-7
D: TRBD2
CDR3: CASSLSGTSSYEQYF
DNA: TGTGCCAGCAGCCTGAGCGGGACTAGCTCCTACGAGCAGTACTTC

V: TRBV24-1
J: TRBJ2-3
D: TRBD2
CDR3: CATSETSDHTDTQYF
DNA: TGTGCCACCAGTGAGACTAGCGATCACACAGATACGCAGTATTTT